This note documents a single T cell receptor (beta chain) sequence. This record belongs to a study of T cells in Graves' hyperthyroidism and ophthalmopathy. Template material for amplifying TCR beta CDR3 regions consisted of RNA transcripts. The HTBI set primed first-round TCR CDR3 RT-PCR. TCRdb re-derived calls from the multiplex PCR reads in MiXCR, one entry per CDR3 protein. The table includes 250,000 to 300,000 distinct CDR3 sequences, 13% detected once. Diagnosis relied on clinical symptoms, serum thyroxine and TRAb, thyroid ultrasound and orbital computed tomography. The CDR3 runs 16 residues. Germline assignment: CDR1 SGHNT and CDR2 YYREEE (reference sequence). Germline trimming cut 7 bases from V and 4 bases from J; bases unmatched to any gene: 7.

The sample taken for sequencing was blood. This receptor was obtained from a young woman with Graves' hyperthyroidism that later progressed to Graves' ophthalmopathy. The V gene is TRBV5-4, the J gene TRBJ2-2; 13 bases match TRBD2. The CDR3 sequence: CASRTSGSRGTGELFF. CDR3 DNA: TGTGCCAGCCGGACTAGCGGGAGCAGGGGCACCGGGGAGCTGTTTTTT. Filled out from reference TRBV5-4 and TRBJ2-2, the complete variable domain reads ETGVTQSPTHLIKTRGQQVTLRCSSQSGHNTVSWYQQALGQGPQFIFQYYREEENGRGNFPPRFSGLQFPNYSSELNVNALELDDSALYLCASRTSGSRGTGELFFGEGSRLTVL.